One T cell receptor beta chain is described in this entry. This entry comes from a study of response to subunit inactivated influenza vaccine. From the RT-PCR reads, TCRdb called clonotypes with MiXCR, one entry per CDR3 protein. The sample carries more than 500,000 distinct CDR3 sequences, around 10% recorded once. V was clipped by 8 bases and J by 0 bases; unmatched bases: 19. Germline lookup yields CDR1 MNHNS and CDR2 SASEGT. This CDR3 is built from 19 residues. The sample was also reused in another study, on T cells expressing NK-cell markers. That study adds: 5'RACE template switching with UMIs generated TCR beta cDNA. Several experiments employed an anti-gamma-delta TCR antibody to confine sorting to alpha-beta TCR T cells. The contribution of dominant NKG2C+ clonotypes to CD8+ T cells in roughly six donors was roughly 1.0-7.5%.

Source: PBMCs from blood, taken on the day of vaccination. The TCR originated in a man in his forties or fifties who received an inactivated influenza vaccine. The chain uses TRBV6-1 and TRBJ1-2; TRBD1 matches at 9 bases. The CDR3 is CASGFVGTGFSQANYGYTF. The CDR3 DNA sequence: TGTGCCAGCGGATTCGTCGGGACAGGGTTCTCACAAGCTAACTATGGCTACACCTTC.